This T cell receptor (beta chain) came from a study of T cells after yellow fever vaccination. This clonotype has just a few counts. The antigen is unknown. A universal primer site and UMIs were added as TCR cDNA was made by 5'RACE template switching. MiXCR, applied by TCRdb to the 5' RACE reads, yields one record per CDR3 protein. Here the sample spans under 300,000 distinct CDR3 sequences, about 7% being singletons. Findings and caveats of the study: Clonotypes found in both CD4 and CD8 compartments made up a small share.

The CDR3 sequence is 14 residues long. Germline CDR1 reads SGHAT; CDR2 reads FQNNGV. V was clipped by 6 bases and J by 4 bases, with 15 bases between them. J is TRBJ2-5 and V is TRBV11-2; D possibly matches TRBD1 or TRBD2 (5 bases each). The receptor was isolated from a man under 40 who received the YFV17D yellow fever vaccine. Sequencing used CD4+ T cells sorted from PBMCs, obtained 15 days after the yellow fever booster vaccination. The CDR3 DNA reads TGTGCCAGCAGGCTTCGGGGCGCGGGAGAGACCCAGTACTTC. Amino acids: CASRLRGAGETQYF.